What follows are 16 T cell receptor beta chains derived from one specimen sequenced in a study of T-cell memory formation after mild COVID-19 (dated by TCRdb to the early 2020s). The library was made by 5' RACE. The instrument given in TCRdb is Illumina NovaSeq 6000. Clones were called with MiXCR by TCRdb after fastp trimmed the public reads at Q25, and only in-frame beta chains were retained. Each entry merges the rows of one CDR3 protein and shows their most common DNA and genes. A total of 110,000 or so distinct CDR3 sequences appear in this sample, about 24% of them only once. Jointly, the top ten make up around 41% of the sample. The source material was PBMCs or a T cell subset sorted from them (not recorded which). Every receptor here comes from a man between 18 and 29 years old who had mild COVID-19 (a few samples of this study predate the infection). The sample titles of this study are shuffled in the database, so cell type and time point are left out; the donor was told from shared clones.

The chain joins TRBV10-3 to TRBJ2-7, with 7 bases that match TRBD1. V was clipped by 3 bases and J by 3 bases; unmatched bases: 8. Germline CDR1 reads ENHRY; CDR2 reads SYGVKD. The CDR3 loop spans 15 amino acids. CDR3 residues: CAISDDGQEYYEQYV. In DNA form, the CDR3 reads TGTGCCATCAGTGATGATGGACAGGAGTACTACGAGCAGTACGTC.

This clonotype was counted ten times or more. The chain combines TRBV9 with TRBJ2-3; D gene ambiguous. Germline CDR1 SGDLS, CDR2 YYNGEE. This CDR3 spans 14 amino acids. V lost 4 bases, J lost 3 bases, and 12 bases lay in between. This chain's CDR3 is CASSLDSPTDTQYF. CDR3 sequence (DNA): TGTGCCAGCAGCCTAGACTCCCCAACAGATACGCAGTATTTT.

This clonotype was counted only a few times. Mismatch with germline at one junction end may stem from a read error. V gene TRBV7-9 combines with J gene TRBJ1-2, with a tentative D call TRBD1 (5 bases). The germline V gene has CDR1 SEHNR and CDR2 FQNEAQ (reference sequence). This CDR3 comprises 12 residues. Here the CDR3 DNA reads TGTGCCAGCAGCCCAGAACGGTGGGACGGCGCCTTC. The encoded protein is CASSPERWDGAF.

The chain couples TRBV7-9 to TRBJ1-2; tentative D call: TRBD1 (5 bases). The CDR3 is 13 amino acids. V shed 8 bases and J shed 6 bases, with 16 bases lying between them. Germline CDR1 reads SEHNR; CDR2 reads FQNEAQ (reference sequence). CDR3 region: CASRAGRDDGYTF. CDR3 coding DNA: TGTGCCAGCCGGGCAGGGAGGGATGATGGCTACACCTTC.

This clonotype has a handful of counts. The rearrangement joins TRBV12-3 or TRBV12-4 to TRBJ1-2; tentatively, D is TRBD1 (5 bases). Trimming removed 5 bases at V and 5 bases at J, with 12 bases between. The CDR3 has 13 amino acids. In nucleotides, the CDR3 is TGTGCCAGCAGTCCTGACAGCCCATATGGCTACACCTTC. It specifies CASSPDSPYGYTF.

This chain uses TRBV7-2 with TRBJ2-1, with TRBD1 identical over 7 bases. The CDR3 length is 16 residues. Germline trimming cut 1 base from V and 0 bases from J; bases unmatched to any gene: 3. Germline V lookup: CDR1 SGHTA, CDR2 FQGNSA. CDR3 sequence: CASSLGPGGSYNEQFF. The CDR3 DNA sequence: TGTGCCAGCAGCTTAGGTCCAGGGGGCTCCTACAATGAGCAGTTCTTC.

The rearrangement uses TRBV7-3 and TRBJ1-3; no reliable D call. The germline V gene encodes CDR1 SGHTA and CDR2 FQGTGA. This CDR3 is 13 amino acids long. The V end lost 9 bases, the J end lost 2 bases, and 11 bases lay between the germline ends. CDR3 in DNA: TGTGCCAGAATAAGGGAGGCTGGAAACACCATATATTTT. Translated: CARIREAGNTIYF. The complete variable domain, with remaining parts taken from reference TRBV7-3 and TRBJ1-3, reads GAGVSQTPSNKVTEKGKYVELRCDPISGHTALYWYRQSLGQGPEFLIYFQGTGAADDSGLPNDRFFAVRPEGSVSTLKIQRTERGDSAVYLCARIREAGNTIYFGEGSWLTVV.

In this sample, this clonotype turned up a few times. The chain carries TRBV6-5 and TRBJ1-2, with TRBD1 matching over 9 bases. This CDR3 is 13 amino acids long. Germline V lookup: CDR1 MNHEY, CDR2 SVGAGI. V lost 5 bases, J lost 8 bases, and 6 bases stayed unmatched. As DNA, the CDR3 is TGTGCCAGCAGTACTGGGACAGGGATCGGCTACACCTTC. The encoded protein is CASSTGTGIGYTF.

This chain uses TRBV12-3 or TRBV12-4 with TRBJ2-3; 11 nucleotides agree with TRBD1. J lost 13 bases, V lost 5 bases, and 5 bases had no gene match. This CDR3 has 12 residues. As DNA, the CDR3 is TGTGCCAGCAGTATAGGACAGGGGGCAGAGTATTTT. Its translation: CASSIGQGAEYF.

The chain has TRBV25-1 and TRBJ1-6; tentatively, D is TRBD1 (5 bases). This CDR3 region has 13 residues. The germline V gene encodes CDR1 MGHDK and CDR2 SYGVNS. V lost 4 bases to trimming and J lost 8 bases, with 9 bases between them. The CDR3 nucleotides read TGTGCCAGCAGTGGCAGGGTAGATTCACCCCTCCACTTT. Translating it yields CASSGRVDSPLHF.

V usage is TRBV5-5 and J usage is TRBJ1-2; D remains ambiguous. V was pared by 0 bases and J by 2 bases, with 8 bases between. The CDR3 runs 14 residues. The V gene's germline CDR1 is SGHKS and CDR2 YYEKEE (reference sequence). For the CDR3, the DNA is TGTGCCAGCAGCTTGGTAGTCAGCAACTATGGCTACACCTTC. This translates into CASSLVVSNYGYTF.

This sequence joins TRBV20-1 and TRBJ1-2; 10 bases are a match to TRBD1. The CDR3 length is 13 residues. Germline values: CDR1 DFQATT, CDR2 SNEGSKA (reference sequence). Trimming cost V 3 bases and J 6 bases; bases outside gene matches: 4. This chain's CDR3 is CSARTGGRNGYTF. For the CDR3, the DNA is TGCAGTGCTAGGACAGGGGGCCGGAATGGCTACACCTTC.

This clonotype was recorded a few times. The chain combines TRBV7-6 with TRBJ2-3; 10 bases align to TRBD2. J gave up 0 bases and V 5 bases, and 5 bases lay outside the gene matches. The CDR3 extends over 16 amino acids. In germline, CDR1 is SGHVS, CDR2 FNYEAQ. The CDR3 DNA is TGTGCCAGCAGCACCCTAGCGGGGGTAAGCACAGATACGCAGTATTTT. Its translation: CASSTLAGVSTDTQYF. Filled out from reference TRBV7-6 and TRBJ2-3, the complete variable domain reads GAGVSQSPRYKVTKRGQDVALRCDPISGHVSLYWYRQALGQGPEFLTYFNYEAQQDKSGLPNDRFSAERPEGSISTLTIQRTEQRDSAMYRCASSTLAGVSTDTQYFGPGTRLTVL.

The genes are TRBV5-1 and TRBJ1-1, with TRBD1 as a possible D gene (5 bases). This CDR3 is built from 13 residues. V gave up 1 base and J gave up 5 bases, with 9 bases separating them. Germline CDR1 SGHRS, CDR2 YFSETQ. The CDR3 loop is CASSLMGRTEAFF. The CDR3 DNA reads TGCGCCAGCAGCTTGATGGGGCGGACTGAAGCTTTCTTT.

This clonotype was counted between two and nine times. The chain uses TRBV6-2 or TRBV6-3 and TRBJ2-7; D not resolved. V was clipped by 0 bases and J by 3 bases, with 12 bases between them. Germline V gene sequence: CDR1 MNHEY, CDR2 SVGEGT. The CDR3 totals 15 residues. CDR3 loop: CASSYSNPRFYEQYF. The CDR3 coding sequence is TGTGCCAGCAGTTACTCGAATCCACGTTTCTACGAGCAGTACTTC.

The chain employs TRBV11-2 and TRBJ2-1; 9 bases line up with TRBD1. There are 16 residues in the CDR3. V was pared by 4 bases and J by 7 bases, with 11 bases of the junction left unmatched. CDR1 and CDR2 from the germline V gene are SGHAT and FQNNGV. CDR3 region: CASSSTGDRVGNEQFF. The CDR3 bases are TGTGCCAGCAGCTCCACCGGGGACAGGGTGGGAAATGAGCAGTTCTTC.